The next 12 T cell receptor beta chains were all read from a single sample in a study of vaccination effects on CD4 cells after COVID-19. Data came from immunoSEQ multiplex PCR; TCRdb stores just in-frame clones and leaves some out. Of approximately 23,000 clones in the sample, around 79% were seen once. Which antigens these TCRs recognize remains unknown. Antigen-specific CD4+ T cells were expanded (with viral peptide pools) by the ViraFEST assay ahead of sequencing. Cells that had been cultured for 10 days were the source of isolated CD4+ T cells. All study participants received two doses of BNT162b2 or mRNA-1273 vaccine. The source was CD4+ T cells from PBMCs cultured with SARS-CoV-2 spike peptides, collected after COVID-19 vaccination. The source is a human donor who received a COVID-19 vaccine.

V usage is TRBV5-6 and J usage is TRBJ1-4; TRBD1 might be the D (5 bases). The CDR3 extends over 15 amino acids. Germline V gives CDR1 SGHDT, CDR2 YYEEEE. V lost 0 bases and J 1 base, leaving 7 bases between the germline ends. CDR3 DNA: TGTGCCAGCAGCTTGGTAACAGGAACTAATGAAAAACTGTTTTTT. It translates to CASSLVTGTNEKLFF.

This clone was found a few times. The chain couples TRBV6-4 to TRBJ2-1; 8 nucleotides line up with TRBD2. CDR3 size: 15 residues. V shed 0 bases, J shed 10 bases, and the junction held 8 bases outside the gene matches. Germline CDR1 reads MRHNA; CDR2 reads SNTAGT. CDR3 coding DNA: TGTGCCAGCAGTGACTCTCGGGCGGGAGGATCCGAGCAGTTCTTC. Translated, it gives CASSDSRAGGSEQFF.

This CDR3 is CSVGVGGSQPQHF. The CDR3, as DNA: TGCAGCGTTGGTGTGGGGGGGAGTCAGCCCCAGCATTTT. V is TRBV29-1 and J is TRBJ1-5; maybe TRBD1 (5 bases). V dropped 4 bases and J dropped 6 bases, with 13 bases sitting between them. The germline CDR1 and CDR2 sequences are SQVTM and ANQGSEA. This CDR3 has 13 residues. Full variable domain (outside the CDR3, taken from reference TRBV29-1 and TRBJ1-5): SAVISQKPSRDICQRGTSLTIQCQVDSQVTMMFWYRQQPGQSLTLIATANQGSEATYESGFVIDKFPISRPNLTFSTLTVSNMSPEDSSIYLCSVGVGGSQPQHFGDGTRLSIL.

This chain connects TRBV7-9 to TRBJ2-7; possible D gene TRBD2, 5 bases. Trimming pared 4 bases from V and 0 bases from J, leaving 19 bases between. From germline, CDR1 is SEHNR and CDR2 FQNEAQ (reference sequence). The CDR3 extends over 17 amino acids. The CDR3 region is CASSSRLGSASSYEQYF. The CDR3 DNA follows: TGTGCCAGCAGCTCCCGGTTGGGGAGCGCCTCCTCCTACGAGCAGTACTTC.

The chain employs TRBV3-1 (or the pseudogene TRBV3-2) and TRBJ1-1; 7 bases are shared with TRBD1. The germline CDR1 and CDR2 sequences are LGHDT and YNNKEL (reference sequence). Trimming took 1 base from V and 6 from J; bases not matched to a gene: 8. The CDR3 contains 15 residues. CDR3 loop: CASSQGPGQRAEAFF. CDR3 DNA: TGTGCCAGCAGCCAAGGACCGGGACAGCGGGCTGAAGCTTTCTTT.

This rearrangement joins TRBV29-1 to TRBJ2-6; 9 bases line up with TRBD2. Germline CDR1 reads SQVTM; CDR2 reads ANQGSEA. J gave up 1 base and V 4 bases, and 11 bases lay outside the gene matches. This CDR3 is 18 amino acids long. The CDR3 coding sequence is TGCAGCGTTGGGGGCGGGGGGGCTCTCTTATCTGGGGCCAACGTCCTGACTTTC. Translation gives CSVGGGGALLSGANVLTF.

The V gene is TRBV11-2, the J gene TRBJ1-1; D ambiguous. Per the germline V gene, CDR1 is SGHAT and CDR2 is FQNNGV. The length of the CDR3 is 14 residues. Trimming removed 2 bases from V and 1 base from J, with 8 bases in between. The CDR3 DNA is TGTGCCAGCAGCTTAATTTCGGGGAACACTGAAGCTTTCTTT. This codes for CASSLISGNTEAFF.

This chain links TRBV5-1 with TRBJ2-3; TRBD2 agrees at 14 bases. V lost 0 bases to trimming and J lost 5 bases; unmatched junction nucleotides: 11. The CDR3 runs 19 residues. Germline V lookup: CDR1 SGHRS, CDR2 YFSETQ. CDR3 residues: CASSLALAGTSGGGDTQYF. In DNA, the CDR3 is TGCGCCAGCAGCTTGGCCCTCGCCGGGACTAGCGGGGGTGGAGATACGCAGTATTTT.

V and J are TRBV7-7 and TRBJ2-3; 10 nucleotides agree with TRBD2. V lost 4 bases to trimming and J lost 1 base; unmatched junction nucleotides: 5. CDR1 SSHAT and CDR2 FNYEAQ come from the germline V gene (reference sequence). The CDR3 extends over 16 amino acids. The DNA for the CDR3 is TGTGCCAGCAGCTCGCGGACTAGCGGCTGCACAGATACGCAGTATTTT. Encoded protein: CASSSRTSGCTDTQYF.

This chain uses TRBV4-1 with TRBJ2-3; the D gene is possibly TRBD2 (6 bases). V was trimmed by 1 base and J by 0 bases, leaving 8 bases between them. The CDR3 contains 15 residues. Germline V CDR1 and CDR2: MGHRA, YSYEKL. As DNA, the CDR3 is TGCGCCAGCAGCCAAGCACGGGGGAGCACAGATACGCAGTATTTT. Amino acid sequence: CASSQARGSTDTQYF.

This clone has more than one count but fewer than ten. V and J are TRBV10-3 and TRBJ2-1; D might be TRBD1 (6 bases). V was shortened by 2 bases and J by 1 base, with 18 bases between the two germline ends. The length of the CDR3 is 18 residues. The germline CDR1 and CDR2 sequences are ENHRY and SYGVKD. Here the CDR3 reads CAISENPRDTISYNEQFF. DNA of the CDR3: TGTGCCATCAGTGAGAATCCCCGGGACACGATTTCCTACAATGAGCAGTTCTTC.

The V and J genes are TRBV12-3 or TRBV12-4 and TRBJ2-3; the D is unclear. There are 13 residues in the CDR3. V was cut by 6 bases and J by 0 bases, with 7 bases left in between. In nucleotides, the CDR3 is TGTGCCAGCAGGCTCGGAAGCACAGATACGCAGTATTTT. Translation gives CASRLGSTDTQYF.